A selection of T cell receptor beta chains follows, all from one sample in a study of cytomegalovirus exposure and HLA in healthy donors. Libraries were prepared by immunoSEQ multiplex PCR; TCRdb keeps only in-frame clonotypes and omits some of them. The sample carries some 120,000 clones, about 80% recorded once. Sequenced material: PBMCs. These receptor sequences come from a man aged 35 to 55 in good health and CMV-seronegative. The CDR3 runs from the conserved cysteine through the conserved F or W. The D gene is left open where the match is weak. For some rows the clone size is stated as once, few or many, or as a class when expanded; others skip it.

clone_size: .; j_call: TRBJ1-5; d_call: .; v_call: TRBV15; cdr3_nt: TGTGCCACCAGCAGAGATATGGGGGGTAATCAGCCCCAGCATTTT; cdr3_aa: CATSRDMGGNQPQHF
clone_size: few; j_call: TRBJ2-7; d_call: .; v_call: TRBV29-1; cdr3_nt: TGCAGCGCCCGGGACAACGCCGACGAGCAGTACTTC; cdr3_aa: CSARDNADEQYF
clone_size: .; j_call: TRBJ1-1; d_call: TRBD1; v_call: TRBV5-5; cdr3_nt: TGTGCCAGCAGCCAAGGACAGGTACACATGAACACTGAAGCTTTCTTT; cdr3_aa: CASSQGQVHMNTEAFF
clone_size: once; j_call: TRBJ2-2; d_call: .; v_call: TRBV7-2; cdr3_nt: TGTGCCAGCAGCTTAGTGACGGGAGAGGGCGGGGAGCTGTTTTTT; cdr3_aa: CASSLVTGEGGELFF
clone_size: .; j_call: TRBJ2-7; d_call: TRBD1; v_call: TRBV18; cdr3_nt: TGTGCCAGCTCACCACAAAGGGACAGGGGGCCAGAGGAGCAGTACTTC; cdr3_aa: CASSPQRDRGPEEQYF
clone_size: .; j_call: TRBJ1-6; d_call: .; v_call: TRBV6-6; cdr3_nt: TGTGCCACCGCGTATGGGGAGAATAATTCACCCCTCCACTTT; cdr3_aa: CATAYGENNSPLHF
clone_size: .; j_call: TRBJ2-7; d_call: TRBD2; v_call: TRBV6-1; cdr3_nt: TGTGCCAGCAGTGAACCCCATTGGTGGGAGGGCCGGGAGCAGTACTTC; cdr3_aa: CASSEPHWWEGREQYF
clone_size: .; j_call: TRBJ2-3; d_call: TRBD1; v_call: TRBV5-1; cdr3_nt: TGCGCCAGCAGCTTGGCGGGACAGGAAACAGATACGCAGTATTTT; cdr3_aa: CASSLAGQETDTQYF
clone_size: .; j_call: TRBJ1-5; d_call: .; v_call: TRBV19; cdr3_nt: TGTGCCAGTAGTATAGATGGCAGAATCAATCAGCCCCAGCATTTT; cdr3_aa: CASSIDGRINQPQHF
clone_size: .; j_call: TRBJ1-1; d_call: .; v_call: TRBV19; cdr3_nt: TGTGCCAGCCGATCTGGAGGGAGATCAAACACTGAAGCTTTCTTT; cdr3_aa: CASRSGGRSNTEAFF
clone_size: .; j_call: TRBJ2-7; d_call: TRBD1; v_call: TRBV6-5; cdr3_nt: TGTGCCAGCAGTTACTCGAGGAGCAGGGGGCTCTACGAGCAGTACTTC; cdr3_aa: CASSYSRSRGLYEQYF
clone_size: .; j_call: TRBJ1-5; d_call: .; v_call: TRBV5-6; cdr3_nt: TGTGCCAGCAGCGCCGGGGTTAGCAATCAGCCCCAGCATTTT; cdr3_aa: CASSAGVSNQPQHF
clone_size: .; j_call: TRBJ2-7; d_call: TRBD2; v_call: TRBV5-4; cdr3_nt: TGTGCCAGCAGCTTACTTCCCATAGAGGGAGGGAGGGAGCAGTACTTC; cdr3_aa: CASSLLPIEGGREQYF
clone_size: .; j_call: TRBJ1-1; d_call: .; v_call: TRBV6-5; cdr3_nt: TGTGCCAGCAGTTCGGGTCGAAATGAAGCTTTCTTT; cdr3_aa: CASSSGRNEAFF
clone_size: .; j_call: TRBJ2-7; d_call: TRBD1; v_call: TRBV19; cdr3_nt: TGTGCCAGAGGGACAGCAGCCTACGAGCAGTACTTC; cdr3_aa: CARGTAAYEQYF
clone_size: .; j_call: TRBJ1-3; d_call: .; v_call: TRBV28; cdr3_nt: TGTGCCAGCAGTTTAGCAGGTTCTGGAAACACCATATATTTT; cdr3_aa: CASSLAGSGNTIYF
clone_size: .; j_call: TRBJ2-2; d_call: .; v_call: TRBV5-1; cdr3_nt: TGCGCCAGCAGCTTGTCCCCTTACAGGGATTCCGGGGAGCTGTTTTTT; cdr3_aa: CASSLSPYRDSGELFF
clone_size: .; j_call: TRBJ1-1; d_call: .; v_call: TRBV27; cdr3_nt: TGTGCCAGCAGTCCCCAGACAGGAGTGAACACTGAAGCTTTCTTT; cdr3_aa: CASSPQTGVNTEAFF
clone_size: .; j_call: TRBJ1-6; d_call: TRBD1; v_call: TRBV25-1; cdr3_nt: TGTGCCAGCAGAGGGACAGGGCTGCATTCACCCCTCCACTTT; cdr3_aa: CASRGTGLHSPLHF
clone_size: .; j_call: TRBJ2-3; d_call: TRBD2; v_call: TRBV27; cdr3_nt: TGTGCCAGCAGTCCGCTGGCGGGAGCGGGCACAGATACGCAGTATTTT; cdr3_aa: CASSPLAGAGTDTQYF
clone_size: once; j_call: TRBJ2-5; d_call: TRBD2; v_call: TRBV5-4; cdr3_nt: TGTGCCAGCAGCTGGGGTGGACTAGAAGAAGAGACCCAGTACTTC; cdr3_aa: CASSWGGLEEETQYF
clone_size: .; j_call: TRBJ2-7; d_call: TRBD1; v_call: TRBV11-2; cdr3_nt: TGTGCCAGCAGCTTGAATAATGACAGGGGGTTCGAGCAGTACTTC; cdr3_aa: CASSLNNDRGFEQYF
clone_size: .; j_call: TRBJ2-7; d_call: TRBD1; v_call: TRBV6-1; cdr3_nt: TGTGCCAGCAGTTCCGACAGGGTCTCCTACGAGCAGTACTTC; cdr3_aa: CASSSDRVSYEQYF
clone_size: .; j_call: TRBJ2-7; d_call: .; v_call: TRBV7-2; cdr3_nt: TGTGCCAGCAGCTTAGGGGGCCCCTCCTACGAGCAGTACTTC; cdr3_aa: CASSLGGPSYEQYF
clone_size: .; j_call: TRBJ1-2; d_call: .; v_call: TRBV6-5; cdr3_nt: TGTGCCAGCAGGGATACAGGGATCGGCTATGGCTACACCTTC; cdr3_aa: CASRDTGIGYGYTF
clone_size: .; j_call: TRBJ2-1; d_call: .; v_call: TRBV5-1; cdr3_nt: TGCGCCAGCAGCTTAGATAGGGGCTTTAGCTCCTACAATGAGCAGTTCTTC; cdr3_aa: CASSLDRGFSSYNEQFF
clone_size: .; j_call: TRBJ2-7; d_call: .; v_call: TRBV7-2; cdr3_nt: TGTGCCAGCAGCCCCCTCGCGGGGCCCTACGAGCAGTACTTC; cdr3_aa: CASSPLAGPYEQYF
clone_size: .; j_call: TRBJ1-1; d_call: TRBD1; v_call: TRBV29-1; cdr3_nt: TGCAGCGCCGAGGGAGCGGACAGGGTTTATGGCGCTTTCTTT; cdr3_aa: CSAEGADRVYGAFF
clone_size: .; j_call: TRBJ2-1; d_call: TRBD1; v_call: TRBV5-6; cdr3_nt: TGTGCCAGCAGCGGGGACAGGGGGCCAGGGGGCTCCTACAATGAGCAGTTCTTC; cdr3_aa: CASSGDRGPGGSYNEQFF
clone_size: .; j_call: TRBJ2-2; d_call: TRBD2; v_call: TRBV12-5; cdr3_nt: TGTGCTAGTGGTTTGGTCGGGACTAGCGTGACCGGGGAGCTGTTTTTT; cdr3_aa: CASGLVGTSVTGELFF
clone_size: .; j_call: TRBJ2-7; d_call: .; v_call: TRBV29-1; cdr3_nt: TGCAGCGTTGTAACTGGTGCCTACGAGCAGTACTTC; cdr3_aa: CSVVTGAYEQYF
clone_size: .; j_call: TRBJ2-7; d_call: TRBD2; v_call: TRBV11-2; cdr3_nt: TGTGCCAGCACCCCGGAGTTGGCGGGGGTCTACGAGCAGTACTTC; cdr3_aa: CASTPELAGVYEQYF
clone_size: .; j_call: TRBJ1-1; d_call: .; v_call: TRBV19; cdr3_nt: TGTGCCAGTAGTTGGGGGGTGGGCACTGAAGCTTTCTTT; cdr3_aa: CASSWGVGTEAFF
clone_size: .; j_call: TRBJ2-1; d_call: .; v_call: TRBV7-7; cdr3_nt: TGTGCCAGCAGCTTATCGCTTAGCAGGGATGAGCAGTTCTTC; cdr3_aa: CASSLSLSRDEQFF
clone_size: .; j_call: TRBJ2-7; d_call: TRBD1; v_call: TRBV27; cdr3_nt: TGTGCCAGCAGCGCCCGGGCAGGGGGACCCTACGAGCAGTACTTC; cdr3_aa: CASSARAGGPYEQYF